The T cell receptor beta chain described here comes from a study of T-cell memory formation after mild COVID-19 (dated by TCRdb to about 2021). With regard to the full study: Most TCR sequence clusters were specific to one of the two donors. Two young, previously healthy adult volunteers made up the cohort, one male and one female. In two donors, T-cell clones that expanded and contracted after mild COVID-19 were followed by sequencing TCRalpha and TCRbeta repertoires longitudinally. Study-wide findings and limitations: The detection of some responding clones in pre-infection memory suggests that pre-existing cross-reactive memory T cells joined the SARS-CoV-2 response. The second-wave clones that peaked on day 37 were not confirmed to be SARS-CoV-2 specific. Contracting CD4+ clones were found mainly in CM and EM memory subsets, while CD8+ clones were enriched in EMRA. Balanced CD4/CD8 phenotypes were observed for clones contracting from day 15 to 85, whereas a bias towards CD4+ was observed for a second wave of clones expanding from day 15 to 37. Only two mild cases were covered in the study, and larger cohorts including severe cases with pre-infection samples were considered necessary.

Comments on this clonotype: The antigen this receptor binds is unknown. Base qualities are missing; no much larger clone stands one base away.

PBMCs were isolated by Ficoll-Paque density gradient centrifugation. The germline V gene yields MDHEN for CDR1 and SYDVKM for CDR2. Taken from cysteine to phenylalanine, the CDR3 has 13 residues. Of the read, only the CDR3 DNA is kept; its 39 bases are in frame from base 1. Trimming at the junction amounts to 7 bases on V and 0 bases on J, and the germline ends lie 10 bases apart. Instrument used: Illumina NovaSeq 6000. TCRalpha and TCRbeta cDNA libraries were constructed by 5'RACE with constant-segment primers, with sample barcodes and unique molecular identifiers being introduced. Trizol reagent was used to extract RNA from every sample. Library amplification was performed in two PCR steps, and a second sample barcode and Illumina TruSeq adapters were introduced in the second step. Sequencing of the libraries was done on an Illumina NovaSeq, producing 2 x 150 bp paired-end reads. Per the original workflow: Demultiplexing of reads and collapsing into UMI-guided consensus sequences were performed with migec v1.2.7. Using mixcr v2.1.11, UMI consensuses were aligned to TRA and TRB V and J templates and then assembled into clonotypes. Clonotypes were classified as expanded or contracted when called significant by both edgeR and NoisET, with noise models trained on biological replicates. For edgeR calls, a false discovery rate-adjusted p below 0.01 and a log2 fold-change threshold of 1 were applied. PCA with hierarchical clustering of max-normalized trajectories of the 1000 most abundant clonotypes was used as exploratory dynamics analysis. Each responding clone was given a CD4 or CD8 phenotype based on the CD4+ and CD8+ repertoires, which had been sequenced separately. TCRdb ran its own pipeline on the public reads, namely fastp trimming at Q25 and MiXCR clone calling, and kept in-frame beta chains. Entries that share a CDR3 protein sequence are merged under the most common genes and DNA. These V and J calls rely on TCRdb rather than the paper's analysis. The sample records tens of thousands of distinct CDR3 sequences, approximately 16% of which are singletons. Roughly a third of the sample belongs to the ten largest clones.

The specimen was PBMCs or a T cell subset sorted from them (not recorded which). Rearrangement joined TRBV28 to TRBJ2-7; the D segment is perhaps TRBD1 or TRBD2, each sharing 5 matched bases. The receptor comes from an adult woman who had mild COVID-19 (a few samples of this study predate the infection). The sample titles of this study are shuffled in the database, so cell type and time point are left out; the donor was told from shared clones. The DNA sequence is TGTGCCAGCACCTGGGACGGCTCCTACGAGCAGTACTTC. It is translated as CASTWDGSYEQYF. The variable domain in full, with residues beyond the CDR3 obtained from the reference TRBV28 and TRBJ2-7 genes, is DVKVTQSSRYLVKRTGEKVFLECVQDMDHENMFWYRQDPGLGLRLIYFSYDVKMKEKGDIPEGYSVSREKKERFSLILESASTNQTSMYLCASTWDGSYEQYFGPGTRLTVT.